The 26 T cell receptor beta chains in this list originate from one sample, sequenced in a study of blood T cell repertoires in COVID-19 (TCRdb year 2020). Libraries were made using the immunoSEQ multiplex PCR assay. This is the immuneACCESS table as TCRdb keeps it, with only in-frame sequences that have V and J called. A part of the clones is gone; compared with another copy, unresolved V genes explain less than half, and the rest is unexplained. The sample table shows under 500,000 clones, and roughly 85% are seen once. Roughly 2% of the sample belongs to the ten largest clones. Sequenced input: PBMCs or T cells enriched from blood (not recorded which). Source of these receptors: a woman under 30 with acute COVID-19.

The sample holds one count of this clone. The gene calls are TRBV3-1 (or the pseudogene TRBV3-2) and TRBJ1-3; a weak D match, TRBD1 (5 bases). Germline CDR1 reads LGHDT; CDR2 reads YNNKEL (reference sequence). Trimming shortened V by 0 bases and J by 0 bases, and 6 bases separated the two germline ends. This CDR3 contains 15 residues. CDR3 bases: TGTGCCAGCAGCCAAGAGGGGGGCTCTGGAAACACCATATATTTT. It codes for CASSQEGGSGNTIYF.

V usage is TRBV28 and J usage is TRBJ2-7, with TRBD2 as a possible D gene (6 bases). Trimming removed 5 bases at V and 6 bases at J, with 17 bases between. Germline V CDR1 and CDR2: MDHEN, SYDVKM. The CDR3 has 14 residues. The CDR3 sequence is CASSLGLGGIEQYF. CDR3 DNA sequence: TGTGCCAGCAGTCTCGGACTGGGGGGTATCGAGCAGTACTTC. The variable domain in full, with the rest retrieved from reference TRBV28 and TRBJ2-7, is DVKVTQSSRYLVKRTGEKVFLECVQDMDHENMFWYRQDPGLGLRLIYFSYDVKMKEKGDIPEGYSVSREKKERFSLILESASTNQTSMYLCASSLGLGGIEQYFGPGTRLTVT.

This sequence joins TRBV5-1 and TRBJ1-6, with TRBD1 matching 10 bases. The germline V gene encodes CDR1 SGHRS and CDR2 YFSETQ. The CDR3 is 15 amino acids. J was trimmed by 10 bases and V by 3 bases; bases with no gene match: 7. CDR3 nucleotide sequence: TGCGCCAGCAGCTGGGGACAGGGGCGGGGGTCACCCCTCCACTTT. Encoded protein: CASSWGQGRGSPLHF. Full variable domain (missing parts from reference TRBV5-1 and TRBJ1-6): KAGVTQTPRYLIKTRGQQVTLSCSPISGHRSVSWYQQTPGQGLQFLFEYFSETQRNKGNFPGRFSGRQFSNSRSEMNVSTLELGDSALYLCASSWGQGRGSPLHFGNGTRLTVT.

In this sample, this clone turned up a few times. Other DNA sequences in this specimen translate into the identical CDR3. V and J are TRBV5-1 and TRBJ2-5, with D unclear. This CDR3 has 12 residues. Germline V gene sequence: CDR1 SGHRS, CDR2 YFSETQ. V lost 0 bases, J lost 5 bases, and 5 bases lay in between. CDR3: CASSLAGETQYF. The CDR3 DNA sequence: TGCGCCAGCAGCTTGGCCGGGGAGACCCAGTACTTC.

The V gene is TRBV9, the J gene TRBJ2-1; TRBD1 aligns across 8 bases. The CDR3 contains 16 residues. After removal of 0 bases from V and 7 bases from J, the junction contained 9 bases not matched to a gene. Looked up from germline, CDR1 is SGDLS and CDR2 is YYNGEE. The CDR3 coding sequence is TGTGCCAGCAGCGTAGAACCGACAGGGGCATTTAATGAGCAGTTCTTC. It translates to CASSVEPTGAFNEQFF.

This clone occurred a few times. The chain joins TRBV6-4 to TRBJ2-2; perhaps TRBD1 as D (5 bases). Germline V gene data show CDR1 as MRHNA and CDR2 as SNTAGT. Trimming took off 2 bases at V and 4 bases at J, with 11 bases between the two ends. The CDR3 contains 15 residues. CDR3 sequence (DNA): TGTGCCAGCAGTGACAGGGGCTTGGGCACCGGGGAGCTGTTTTTT. Protein sequence: CASSDRGLGTGELFF.

This clone has only one observation. The V call is TRBV6-5, the J call TRBJ1-2, with D hard to call. Germline V gene data show CDR1 as MNHEY and CDR2 as SVGAGI. The CDR3 runs to 11 residues. The CDR3 region has the DNA TGTGCAGCGGGTGAATTCTATGGCTACACCTTC. This sequence encodes CAAGEFYGYTF.

The chain links TRBV7-2 to TRBJ1-1; D is uncertain. V was trimmed by 2 bases and J by 6 bases, leaving 16 bases between them. Germline V gene data show CDR1 as SGHTA and CDR2 as FQGNSA. The CDR3 contains 15 residues. The CDR3 loop is CASSLSMRGNAEAFF. CDR3 coding DNA: TGTGCCAGCAGCTTATCAATGCGGGGTAACGCTGAAGCTTTCTTT.

This clone turned up a few times. The chain has TRBV19 and TRBJ1-1; possible D gene TRBD1, 6 bases. This CDR3 contains 14 residues. Germline V gives CDR1 LNHDA, CDR2 SQIVND (reference sequence). Between the trimmed V and J ends, which lost 3 bases and 4 bases, there was a span of 12 bases. The CDR3 loop is CASSIPGHSTEAFF. Written as DNA, the CDR3 is TGTGCCAGTAGTATTCCGGGACATTCCACTGAAGCTTTCTTT.

This rearrangement joins TRBV5-6 to TRBJ2-5, with a weak D call TRBD2 (6 bases). This CDR3 contains 15 residues. Germline V lookup: CDR1 SGHDT, CDR2 YYEEEE. Trimming removed 3 bases at V and 4 bases at J, with 16 bases between. As DNA, the CDR3 is TGTGCCAGCAGCTCGGACGGGGACTCGCGAGAGACCCAGTACTTC. This sequence encodes CASSSDGDSRETQYF.

The genes are TRBV12-3 or TRBV12-4 and TRBJ1-3; D gene uncertain. The CDR3 runs 12 residues. V lost 4 bases, J lost 4 bases, and 5 bases lay in between. CDR3 amino acids: CASSSVGNTIYF. The CDR3 DNA follows: TGTGCCAGCAGTTCGGTAGGAAACACCATATATTTT.

This sequence joins TRBV4-1 and TRBJ1-2; D not certain. Germline V gene data show CDR1 as MGHRA and CDR2 as YSYEKL. The germline V and J ends were trimmed by 4 bases and 10 bases, with 13 bases remaining between them. The CDR3 length is 12 residues. The CDR3 bases are TGCGCCAGCAGCCTTCGACTGGGAGACTACACCTTC. It yields the protein CASSLRLGDYTF.

The J gene is TRBJ2-7, the V gene TRBV6-5; possibly TRBD2 for D (6 bases). The CDR3 sequence is 15 residues long. V lost 7 bases and J lost 7, with 23 bases in between. Germline V gene data show CDR1 as MNHEY and CDR2 as SVGAGI. CDR3: CASKASIRGGGEQYF. CDR3 coding DNA: TGTGCCAGCAAGGCGTCGATCCGGGGAGGTGGGGAGCAGTACTTC.

This chain uses TRBV5-6 with TRBJ1-5, with 10 bases matching TRBD1. CDR3 length equals 15 residues. V lost 4 bases to trimming and J lost 5 bases; unmatched junction nucleotides: 6. Germline V gene data show CDR1 as SGHDT and CDR2 as YYEEEE. The CDR3 loop reads CASSLRTGGDQPQHF. For the CDR3, the DNA is TGTGCCAGCAGCCTCAGGACAGGGGGAGATCAGCCCCAGCATTTT.

The CDR3 spells CASSLEGQTYGYTF. CDR3 bases: TGTGCCAGCAGTTTAGAGGGTCAAACGTATGGCTACACCTTC. This rearrangement joins TRBV28 to TRBJ1-2; D ambiguous. The CDR3 is 14 amino acids. Trimming took 2 bases from V and 5 from J, leaving 12 bases between them. CDR1 and CDR2 from the germline V gene are MDHEN and SYDVKM.

Here the CDR3 reads CASRSKVGGPHDYTF. DNA of the CDR3: TGTGCAAGTCGCTCTAAAGTAGGGGGCCCTCATGACTACACCTTC. The chain joins TRBV12-2 to TRBJ1-2; the table gives TRBD1 as D, unverified against the DNA. TRBV12-2 is assigned pseudogene status. This CDR3 region has 15 residues.

The gene calls are TRBV23-1 and TRBJ1-4; TRBD1 is a possible D gene (5 bases). TRBV23-1 is an open reading frame, and its role is uncertain. The CDR3 extends over 13 amino acids. Trimming stripped 6 bases from V and 7 bases from J, with 12 bases between. CDR3: CASSIVGGEKLFF. CDR3 DNA: TGCGCCAGCAGCATCGTCGGGGGTGAAAAACTGTTTTTT.

The rearrangement joins TRBV19 to TRBJ2-1; TRBD2 agrees at 8 bases. This CDR3 has 15 amino acids. The germline V gene has CDR1 LNHDA and CDR2 SQIVND (reference sequence). Losses at the gene ends were 2 bases for V and 7 bases for J; bases not matched to a gene: 7. CDR3 nucleotide sequence: TGTGCCAGTAGTATAACCAGCGGGAGTGGAAATGAGCAGTTCTTC. This codes for CASSITSGSGNEQFF. Together with reference TRBV19 and TRBJ2-1, the CDR3 gives the full variable domain: DGGITQSPKYLFRKEGQNVTLSCEQNLNHDAMYWYRQDPGQGLRLIYYSQIVNDFQKGDIAEGYSVSREKKESFPLTVTSAQKNPTAFYLCASSITSGSGNEQFFGPGTRLTVL.

This chain joins TRBV9 and TRBJ2-5, with 10 bases fitting TRBD1. The J segment lost 2 bases and the V segment lost 0 bases, leaving 4 bases of the junction unmatched. CDR1 and CDR2 (germline): SGDLS, YYNGEE. This CDR3 has 16 residues. CDR3 bases: TGTGCCAGCAGCGTAGGCGGGGGACAGGGGCAAGAGACCCAGTACTTC. Protein sequence: CASSVGGGQGQETQYF.

The V call is TRBV7-2, the J call TRBJ2-2; 10 bases align to TRBD2. This CDR3 spans 16 amino acids. Germline loops: CDR1 SGHTA, CDR2 FQGNSA. Trimming cost V 6 bases and J 5 bases; bases outside gene matches: 9. In nucleotides, the CDR3 is TGTGCCAGCAGAGAAAGCGGGAGGGCATTGACCGGGGAGCTGTTTTTT. Encoded protein: CASRESGRALTGELFF.

In the case of this clone: This same CDR3 is encoded by further DNA sequences in the sample. V usage is TRBV5-1 and J usage is TRBJ2-3, with 7 bases lining up with TRBD2. The CDR3 covers 14 residues. V dropped 2 bases and J dropped 2; count of bases not matched to a gene: 2. Germline assignment: CDR1 SGHRS and CDR2 YFSETQ. The CDR3 region is CASSLGLDTDTQYF. For the CDR3, the DNA is TGCGCCAGCAGCTTAGGACTAGACACAGATACGCAGTATTTT.

The chain carries TRBV9 and TRBJ1-3; D is uncertain. Trimming left V 4 bases short and J 0 bases short, with 11 bases between. The CDR3 is made up of 15 amino acids. The germline V gene has CDR1 SGDLS and CDR2 YYNGEE. The CDR3 DNA follows: TGTGCCAGCAGCAGACATCCAACCTCTGGAAACACCATATATTTT. This sequence encodes CASSRHPTSGNTIYF.

The chain uses TRBV10-3 and TRBJ2-2, with a possible D match to TRBD2 (6 bases). Germline V gene sequence: CDR1 ENHRY, CDR2 SYGVKD. Trimming pared 0 bases from V and 10 bases from J, leaving 15 bases between. This CDR3 comprises 15 residues. CDR3: CAISESNGGRSELFF. DNA of the CDR3: TGTGCCATCAGTGAGTCCAACGGGGGTAGGTCGGAGCTGTTTTTT.

V gene TRBV19 combines with J gene TRBJ1-2; the D gene is possibly TRBD1 (5 bases). Germline V lookup: CDR1 LNHDA, CDR2 SQIVND (reference sequence). The CDR3 runs 13 residues. V was cut by 0 bases and J by 6 bases, with 8 bases left in between. As DNA, the CDR3 is TGTGCCAGTAGTATAGAGGCAGGGAATGGCTACACCTTC. Translated, it gives CASSIEAGNGYTF.

This clone was seen only once. The chain links TRBV3-1 (or the pseudogene TRBV3-2) to TRBJ2-7; tentatively, D is TRBD2 (6 bases). CDR1 is LGHDT, CDR2 YNNKEL, per germline (reference sequence). The CDR3 extends over 12 amino acids. The ends were cut back, 5 bases at V and 7 bases at J, with 12 bases in the middle. The CDR3 bases are TGTGCCAGCAGCTTGACTAGGGGAGAGCAGTACTTC. This translates into CASSLTRGEQYF.

The rearrangement links TRBV14 to TRBJ2-3; 11 bases are shared with TRBD1. CDR1 SGHDN and CDR2 FVKESK come from the germline V gene. Unmatched junction bases numbered 3, after V lost 2 bases and J lost 5 bases. This CDR3 spans 15 amino acids. Here the CDR3 reads CASSQWDRGIDTQYF. The CDR3 DNA follows: TGTGCCAGCAGCCAATGGGACAGGGGGATAGATACGCAGTATTTT.